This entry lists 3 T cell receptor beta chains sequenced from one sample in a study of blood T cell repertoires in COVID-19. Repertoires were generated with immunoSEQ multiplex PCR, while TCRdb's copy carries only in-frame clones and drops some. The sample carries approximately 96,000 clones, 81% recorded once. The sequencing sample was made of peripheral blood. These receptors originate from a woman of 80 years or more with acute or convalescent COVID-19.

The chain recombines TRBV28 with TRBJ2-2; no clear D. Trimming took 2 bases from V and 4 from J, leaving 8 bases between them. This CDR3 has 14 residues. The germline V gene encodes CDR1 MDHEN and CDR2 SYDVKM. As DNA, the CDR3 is TGTGCCAGCAGTTTAAGGCAGGTCACCGGGGAGCTGTTTTTT. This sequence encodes CASSLRQVTGELFF. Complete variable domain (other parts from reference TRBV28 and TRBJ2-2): DVKVTQSSRYLVKRTGEKVFLECVQDMDHENMFWYRQDPGLGLRLIYFSYDVKMKEKGDIPEGYSVSREKKERFSLILESASTNQTSMYLCASSLRQVTGELFFGEGSRLTVL.

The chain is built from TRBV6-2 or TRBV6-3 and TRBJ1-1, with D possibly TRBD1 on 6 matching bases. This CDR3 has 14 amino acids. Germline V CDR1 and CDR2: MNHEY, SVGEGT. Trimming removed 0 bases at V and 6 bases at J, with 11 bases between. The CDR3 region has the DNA TGTGCCAGCAGTTACTCTTACAGGGACGCTGAAGCTTTCTTT. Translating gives CASSYSYRDAEAFF.

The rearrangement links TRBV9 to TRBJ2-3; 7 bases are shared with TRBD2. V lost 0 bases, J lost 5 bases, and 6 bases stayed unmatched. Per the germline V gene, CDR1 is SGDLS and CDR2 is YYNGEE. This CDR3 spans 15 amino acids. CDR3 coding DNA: TGTGCCAGCAGCGTAGCTGGGGGGGGTGGAGATACGCAGTATTTT. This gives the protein CASSVAGGGGDTQYF.